The 9 T cell receptor beta chains below come from one sample, sequenced in a study of PD-L1 blockade in urothelial cancer. Documented time point: pretreatment peripheral blood. Using immunoSEQ multiplex PCR, the repertoire was profiled, and TCRdb retains in-frame clones only, with some absent. Of over 45,000 clones in the sample, about 82% were seen once. Here the sequenced sample was PBMCs, taken around atezolizumab (anti-PD-L1) treatment. These receptors all stem from a man aged 55 to 70 with urothelial cancer.

This chain uses TRBV2 with TRBJ2-7; no firm D call. Trimming pared 2 bases from V and 2 bases from J, leaving 10 bases between. CDR1 and CDR2 from the germline V gene are SNHLY and FYNNEI. This CDR3 spans 14 amino acids. The CDR3 nucleotides read TGTGCCAGCAGTGAACACCCAGAAACCTACGAGCAGTACTTC. It encodes CASSEHPETYEQYF.

The chain has TRBV6-5 and TRBJ1-1, with D uncertain. Trimming pared 4 bases from V and 1 base from J, leaving 7 bases between. CDR3 length equals 13 residues. Germline V lookup: CDR1 MNHEY, CDR2 SVGAGI. The CDR3 nucleotides read TGTGCCAGCAGTTCCCCAAAGAACACTGAAGCTTTCTTT. This sequence encodes CASSSPKNTEAFF.

This chain connects TRBV11-3 to TRBJ2-1; 7 nucleotides match TRBD2. The V segment lost 1 base and the J segment 0 bases; nucleotides outside the gene matches: 9. CDR1 is SGHNT, CDR2 YENEEA, per germline. The CDR3 totals 18 residues. The CDR3 region is CASSLGGSGFSSYNEQFF. For the CDR3, the DNA is TGTGCCAGCAGCTTAGGTGGTAGCGGGTTCAGCTCCTACAATGAGCAGTTCTTC. The entire variable domain, with the rest obtained from reference TRBV11-3 and TRBJ2-1, is as follows: EAGVVQSPRYKIIEKKQPVAFWCNPISGHNTLYWYLQNLGQGPELLIRYENEEAVDDSQLPKDRFSAERLKGVDSTLKIQPAELGDSAVYLCASSLGGSGFSSYNEQFFGPGTRLTVL.

The chain links TRBV7-2 to TRBJ2-7, with 8 bases aligning to TRBD2. V dropped 2 bases and J dropped 0; count of bases not matched to a gene: 3. The CDR3 contains 15 residues. Germline V lookup: CDR1 SGHTA, CDR2 FQGNSA. The CDR3 DNA reads as TGTGCCAGCAGCTTAACTAGCGGTAGCTCCTACGAGCAGTACTTC. This translates into CASSLTSGSSYEQYF.

This sequence joins TRBV7-9 and TRBJ2-3; D remains ambiguous. Per the germline V gene, CDR1 is SEHNR and CDR2 is FQNEAQ (reference sequence). The CDR3 spans 13 residues. The V end lost 5 bases, the J end lost 2 bases, and 8 bases lay between the germline ends. This CDR3 reads CASSTDPTDTQYF. CDR3 nucleotides: TGTGCCAGCAGCACAGACCCCACAGATACGCAGTATTTT.

This chain connects TRBV10-3 to TRBJ1-1; no clear D gene. There are 14 residues in the CDR3. The V gene lost 7 bases and the J gene lost 5 bases, with 17 bases spanning the gap. The germline gives CDR1 ENHRY, CDR2 SYGVKD. The CDR3 DNA sequence: TGTGCCATCACCCCCGGACGGGAAAGGACTGAAGCTTTCTTT. This codes for CAITPGRERTEAFF.

V and J are TRBV7-9 and TRBJ2-3, with D possibly TRBD1 on 8 matching bases. The germline V and J ends were trimmed by 4 bases and 4 bases, with 18 bases remaining between them. The CDR3 spans 16 residues. Germline V gene data show CDR1 as SEHNR and CDR2 as FQNEAQ (reference sequence). The CDR3 nucleotides are TGTGCCAGCAGCTCCCAATCCACAGGGGGGGCAGATACGCAGTATTTT. This encodes CASSSQSTGGADTQYF.

The J gene is TRBJ1-5, the V gene TRBV28; D is unresolved. This CDR3 spans 14 amino acids. Germline CDR1 is MDHEN and CDR2 is SYDVKM. Trimming pared 6 bases from V and 9 bases from J, leaving 18 bases between. The CDR3 is CASSRSNGGLPQHF. Here the CDR3 DNA reads TGTGCCAGCAGCCGAAGTAATGGCGGTTTGCCCCAGCATTTT. Drawing the rest from reference TRBV28 and TRBJ1-5, the complete variable domain is DVKVTQSSRYLVKRTGEKVFLECVQDMDHENMFWYRQDPGLGLRLIYFSYDVKMKEKGDIPEGYSVSREKKERFSLILESASTNQTSMYLCASSRSNGGLPQHFGDGTRLSIL.

This clone was picked up one time. V gene TRBV5-1 combines with J gene TRBJ1-2; 10 positions match TRBD1. The CDR3 has 13 amino acids. Germline lookup yields CDR1 SGHRS and CDR2 YFSETQ. V was pared by 4 bases and J by 6 bases, with 3 bases of the junction left unmatched. CDR3 sequence reads: CASSLDRGDGYTF. The CDR3 bases are TGCGCCAGCAGCCTGGACAGGGGGGATGGCTACACCTTC.